Listed here are 16 T cell receptor beta chains from one sample, sequenced in a study of post-analysis software for immune sequencing data (dated by TCRdb to 2014 to 2015). Overall study results and their limits: About 5 TRBV segments, including TRBV5-6, TRBV5-1 and TRBV20-1, were significantly more frequent in patients than controls.

No antigen has been identified for these receptors. The library was obtained by PCR. Sequenced on an Illumina HiSeq 2500. To reduce PCR and sequencing biases, unique molecular identifiers were incorporated into the TCR beta cDNA libraries. TCRdb redid the processing of the public reads, applying fastp at Q25 and MiXCR, and retained in-frame beta chains. Each CDR3 protein appears once, grouped with its most common genes and DNA. The sample contains hundreds of thousands of distinct CDR3 sequences, roughly 27% of them found a single time. Clones ranked in the top ten supply around 0.6% of the sample. The sample was blood. The receptors shown here come from a girl between 5 and 17 years old with multiple sclerosis.

The rearrangement uses TRBV5-1 and TRBJ2-3, with 7 bases lining up with TRBD1. Trimming removed 3 bases from V and 2 bases from J; junction bases left unmatched: 9. Germline V gene lookup returns CDR1 SGHRS and CDR2 YFSETQ. CDR3 length: 16 amino acids. CDR3 in amino acids: CASSSVDRSATDTQYF. CDR3 bases: TGCGCCAGCAGCTCAGTGGACAGGTCAGCCACAGATACGCAGTATTTT.

The rearrangement uses TRBV15 and TRBJ2-1; D possibly corresponds to TRBD1 (6 bases). The CDR3 length is 14 residues. CDR1 is LNHNV and CDR2 is YYDKDF in the germline V gene (reference sequence). Trimming took 3 bases from V and 5 from J, leaving 11 bases between them. The CDR3 nucleotides are TGTGCCACCAGCAGCGGGGCAGGGGACAATGAGCAGTTCTTC. Translating it yields CATSSGAGDNEQFF.

This chain uses TRBV5-5 with TRBJ1-5; TRBD1 aligns across 7 bases. This CDR3 spans 14 amino acids. Germline loops: CDR1 SGHKS, CDR2 YYEKEE (reference sequence). V dropped 1 base and J dropped 6; count of bases not matched to a gene: 4. CDR3 sequence: CASSLKGAGQPQHF. The CDR3 coding sequence is TGTGCCAGCAGCTTGAAGGGGGCAGGTCAGCCCCAGCATTTT.

This clonotype has only a few counts. J is TRBJ2-7 and V is TRBV18; unclear D gene. Between the trimmed V and J ends, which lost 4 bases and 3 bases, there was a span of 13 bases. The CDR3 consists of 14 residues. Germline V CDR1 and CDR2: KGHSH, LQKENI. The CDR3 DNA reads TGTGCCAGCTCACAAACGGCAGAGCTCTACGAGCAGTACTTC. Residues: CASSQTAELYEQYF.

The rearrangement joins TRBV2 to TRBJ1-2, with no clear D. The CDR3 covers 9 residues. Trimming shortened V by 10 bases and J by 8 bases, and 8 bases separated the two germline ends. Germline-derived CDR1 and CDR2 are SNHLY and FYNNEI. CDR3 nucleotide sequence: TGTGCCAATTATTCGGGCTACACCTTC. Encoded protein: CANYSGYTF.

This clonotype was counted many times. The chain uses TRBV20-1 and TRBJ2-7; 8 nucleotides agree with TRBD1. Germline lookup yields CDR1 DFQATT and CDR2 SNEGSKA (reference sequence). The CDR3 length is 13 residues. V gave up 5 bases and J gave up 3 bases; unmatched junction bases: 6. Written as DNA, the CDR3 is TGCAGTGCTGAGACAGGGGCTAGCTACGAGCAGTACTTC. It encodes CSAETGASYEQYF.

In regard to this clonotype: The junction departs from the called germline gene at one end, perhaps through a read error. This chain joins TRBV12-3 or TRBV12-4 and TRBJ1-5; no reliable D call. The length of the CDR3 is 14 residues. CDR3 DNA sequence: TGTGCCGGCAGTTTTGCAAGGGATAATCAGCCCCAGCATTTT. Amino acid sequence: CAGSFARDNQPQHF.

The J gene is TRBJ2-1, the V gene TRBV20-1; D not resolved. Germline V gene sequence: CDR1 DFQATT, CDR2 SNEGSKA (reference sequence). This CDR3 spans 12 amino acids. Trimming cost V 3 bases and J 5 bases, with 8 bases left between them. The CDR3 DNA reads as TGCAGTGCTAGTCCGGAAAACAATGAGCAGTTCTTC. The encoded protein is CSASPENNEQFF.

This clonotype showed up just a few times. The chain recombines TRBV20-1 with TRBJ2-1; D possibly corresponds to TRBD1 (5 bases). The CDR3 length is 14 residues. The V gene's germline CDR1 is DFQATT and CDR2 SNEGSKA (reference sequence). Trimming shortened V by 3 bases and J by 0 bases, and 9 bases separated the two germline ends. The CDR3 bases are TGCAGTGCTAGGGACACGAGCTCCTACAATGAGCAGTTCTTC. Its protein is CSARDTSSYNEQFF.

The V gene is TRBV6-6, the J gene TRBJ1-5; D not certain. CDR3 length: 17 residues. V shed 0 bases and J shed 2 bases, with 14 bases lying between them. Per germline, CDR1 MNHNY and CDR2 SVGAGI (reference sequence). As DNA, the CDR3 is TGTGCCAGCAGTTACTCGACGTCCGGGAGAGGCAATCAGCCCCAGCATTTT. Translated, it gives CASSYSTSGRGNQPQHF.

This clonotype was counted a few times. J is TRBJ2-5 and V is TRBV7-2; the D gene is possibly TRBD1 (6 bases). Near its end, the DNA agrees better with TRBJ2-7, so the J call may be wrong. This CDR3 contains 15 residues. Germline V CDR1 and CDR2: SGHTA, FQGNSA. CDR3 sequence: CASSHEGTLDYEQYF. The CDR3 region has the DNA TGTGCCAGCAGCCACGAAGGGACACTAGACTACGAGCAGTACTTC.

J is TRBJ2-3 and V is TRBV7-2, with D unresolved. Germline CDR1 reads SGHTA; CDR2 reads FQGNSA. CDR3 length: 15 residues. Trimming removed 5 bases from V and 0 bases from J, with 12 bases in between. CDR3 nucleotides: TGTGCCAGCAGCATCGTGGGTACTAGCACAGATACGCAGTATTTT. This encodes CASSIVGTSTDTQYF.

V and J are TRBV4-2 and TRBJ1-4, with TRBD1 matching over 10 bases. The CDR3 totals 18 residues. Germline V lookup: CDR1 LGHNA, CDR2 YNFKEQ. The V gene end was trimmed by 4 bases and the J gene end by 3 bases; junction bases not matched to a gene: 11. The CDR3 DNA follows: TGTGCCAGCAGCCTAAGACAGGGGGCCCGCGGGGCTAATGAAAAACTGTTTTTT. Amino acid sequence: CASSLRQGARGANEKLFF.

This clonotype was observed a handful of times. V and J are TRBV9 and TRBJ2-3; D perhaps matches TRBD1 (5 bases). From germline, CDR1 is SGDLS and CDR2 YYNGEE. V was pared by 0 bases and J by 2 bases, with 16 bases between. This CDR3 spans 17 amino acids. DNA for the CDR3: TGTGCCAGCAGCGTAGGAATCCGGCAGGGATACACAGATACGCAGTATTTT. Residues: CASSVGIRQGYTDTQYF.

This clonotype was found a few times. This sequence joins TRBV20-1 and TRBJ2-3, with a tentative D call TRBD1 (7 bases). In germline, CDR1 is DFQATT, CDR2 SNEGSKA (reference sequence). V was clipped by 2 bases and J by 1 base, with 13 bases between them. The CDR3 runs to 15 residues. The CDR3: CSARPGGYGTDTQYF. CDR3 nucleotides: TGCAGTGCTAGACCAGGGGGGTATGGCACAGATACGCAGTATTTT.

V and J are TRBV30 and TRBJ2-1; a weak D match, TRBD2 (5 bases). V was clipped by 5 bases and J by 5 bases, with 13 bases between them. The CDR3 is 13 amino acids. CDR1 GTSNPN and CDR2 SVGIG come from the germline V gene (reference sequence). CDR3 protein: CAWDREGNNEQFF. CDR3 DNA: TGTGCCTGGGATCGGGAAGGAAACAATGAGCAGTTCTTC. Combining the CDR3 with reference TRBV30 and TRBJ2-1 gives the whole variable domain SQTIHQWPATLVQPVGSPLSLECTVEGTSNPNLYWYRQAAGRGLQLLFYSVGIGQISSEVPQNLSASRPQDRQFILSSKKLLLSDSGFYLCAWDREGNNEQFFGPGTRLTVL.